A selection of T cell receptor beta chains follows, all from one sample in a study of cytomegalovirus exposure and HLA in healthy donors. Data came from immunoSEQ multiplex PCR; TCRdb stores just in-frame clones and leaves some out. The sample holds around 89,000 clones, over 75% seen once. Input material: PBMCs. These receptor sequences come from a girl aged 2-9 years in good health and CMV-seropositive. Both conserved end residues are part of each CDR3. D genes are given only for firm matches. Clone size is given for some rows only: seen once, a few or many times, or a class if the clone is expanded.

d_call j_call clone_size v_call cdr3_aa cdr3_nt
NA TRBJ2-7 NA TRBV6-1 CASGQTTAYEQYF TGTGCCAGCGGGCAGACGACGGCCTACGAGCAGTACTTC
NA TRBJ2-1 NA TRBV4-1 CASSLLDTNEQFF TGCGCCAGCAGCCTACTGGACACCAATGAGCAGTTCTTC
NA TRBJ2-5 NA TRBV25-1 CASSERQLEETQYF TGTGCCAGCAGTGAACGACAGCTAGAAGAGACCCAGTACTTC
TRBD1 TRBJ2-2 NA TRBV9 CASSPDRAIGELFF TGTGCCAGCAGCCCGGACAGGGCTATCGGGGAGCTGTTTTTT
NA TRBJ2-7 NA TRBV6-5 CASSGQGHEQYF TGTGCCAGCAGCGGCCAGGGGCACGAGCAGTACTTC
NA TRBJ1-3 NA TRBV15 CATSGATGGNTIYF TGTGCCACCAGCGGGGCGACTGGTGGAAACACCATATATTTT
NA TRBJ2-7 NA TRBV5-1 CASSLVPSGGAYEQYF TGCGCCAGCAGCTTGGTCCCGTCAGGCGGGGCCTACGAGCAGTACTTC
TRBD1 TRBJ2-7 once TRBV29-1 CSVGETGGDEQYF TGCAGCGTTGGGGAGACAGGGGGCGACGAGCAGTACTTC
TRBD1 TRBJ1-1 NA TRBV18 CASSPLLDRGNTEAFF TGTGCCAGCTCACCCCTACTGGACAGGGGGAACACTGAAGCTTTCTTT
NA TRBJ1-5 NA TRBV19 CATQSGQNNQPQHF TGTGCCACCCAAAGCGGACAGAACAATCAGCCCCAGCATTTT
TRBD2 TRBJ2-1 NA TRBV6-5 CASRIPGLASNEQFF TGTGCCAGCAGGATCCCCGGACTAGCCTCCAATGAGCAGTTCTTC
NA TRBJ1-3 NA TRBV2 CASSEALPGGPSGNTIYF TGTGCCAGCAGTGAAGCGCTTCCGGGGGGGCCCTCTGGAAACACCATATATTTT
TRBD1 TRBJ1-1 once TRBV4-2 CASSETYRGASEAFF TGTGCCAGCAGCGAGACTTACAGGGGAGCGTCTGAAGCTTTCTTT
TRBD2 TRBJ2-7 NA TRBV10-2 CASSESLAGEFSYEQYF TGCGCCAGTAGTGAGTCACTAGCGGGAGAGTTCTCCTACGAGCAGTACTTC
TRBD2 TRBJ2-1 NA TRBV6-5 CASSYSTSGVNEQFF TGTGCCAGCAGTTACTCGACTAGCGGGGTGAATGAGCAGTTCTTC
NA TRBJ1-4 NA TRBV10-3 CATGRREKLFF TGTGCCACCGGCAGGCGTGAAAAACTGTTTTTT
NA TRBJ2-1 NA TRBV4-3 CASSQDWLAADEQFF TGCGCCAGCAGCCAAGATTGGCTAGCTGCGGATGAGCAGTTCTTC
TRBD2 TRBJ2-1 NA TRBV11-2 CASSPTAGTSGYNEQFF TGTGCCAGCAGCCCTACCGCCGGGACTAGCGGATACAATGAGCAGTTCTTC
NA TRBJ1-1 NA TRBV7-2 CASSFVTMNTEAFF TGTGCCAGCAGCTTCGTCACAATGAACACTGAAGCTTTCTTT
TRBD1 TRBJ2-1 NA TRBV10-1 CASSLDRVDEQFF TGCGCCAGCAGCCTGGACAGGGTCGATGAGCAGTTCTTC
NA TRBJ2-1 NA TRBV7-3 CASSFQGKGRRAEGEQFF TGTGCCAGCAGCTTTCAAGGGAAAGGACGCAGAGCCGAGGGTGAGCAGTTCTTC
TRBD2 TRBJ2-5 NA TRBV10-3 CAISETSVETQYF TGTGCCATCAGCGAGACTAGCGTGGAGACCCAGTACTTC
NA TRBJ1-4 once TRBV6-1 CASSENPGHRQLFF TGTGCCAGCAGTGAGAATCCGGGACACCGGCAGCTGTTTTTT
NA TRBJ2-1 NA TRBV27 CASSSPGLFQFF TGTGCCAGCAGTTCCCCAGGGCTATTCCAGTTCTTC
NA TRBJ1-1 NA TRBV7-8 CASSLAGGQNTEAFF TGTGCCAGCAGCTTAGCAGGGGGACAGAACACTGAAGCTTTCTTT
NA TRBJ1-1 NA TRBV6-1 CASSERGGTTEAFF TGTGCCAGCAGTGAACGGGGGGGGACCACTGAAGCTTTCTTT
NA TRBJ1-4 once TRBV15 CATSRGGSRTNEKLFF TGTGCCACCAGCAGAGGAGGCTCACGAACTAATGAAAAACTGTTTTTT
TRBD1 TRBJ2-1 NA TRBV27 CASSLTGAYNEQFF TGTGCCAGCAGTTTGACAGGGGCCTACAATGAGCAGTTCTTC
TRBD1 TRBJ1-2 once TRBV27 CASSPDRGLGGYTF TGTGCCAGCAGTCCGGACAGGGGGCTTGGTGGCTACACCTTC
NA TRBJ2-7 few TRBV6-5 CASSTNRVTYEQYF TGTGCCAGCAGCACAAACAGGGTTACCTACGAGCAGTACTTC
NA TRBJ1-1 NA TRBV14 CASSQDREAGTEAFF TGTGCCAGCAGCCAAGACAGGGAGGCAGGCACTGAAGCTTTCTTT
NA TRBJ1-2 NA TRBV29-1 CSVEEFPDKPTGGYTF TGCAGCGTTGAAGAGTTTCCGGACAAGCCCACGGGTGGCTACACCTTC
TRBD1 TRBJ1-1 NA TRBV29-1 CSVTGTVGSEAFF TGCAGCGTGACCGGGACAGTCGGTTCTGAAGCTTTCTTT
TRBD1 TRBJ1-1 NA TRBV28 CASRPGTVNTEAFF TGTGCCAGCAGACCCGGGACAGTAAACACTGAAGCTTTCTTT
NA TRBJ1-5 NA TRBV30 CAWSLGEHF TGTGCCTGGAGCCTCGGGGAGCATTTT
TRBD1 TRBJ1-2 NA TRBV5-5 CASSYDRVGYTF TGTGCCAGCAGCTACGACAGGGTTGGCTACACCTTC
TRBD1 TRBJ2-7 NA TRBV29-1 CSGRTGSYEQYF TGCAGCGGAAGGACAGGGTCCTACGAGCAGTACTTC
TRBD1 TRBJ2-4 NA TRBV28 CASSARDRGNIQYF TGTGCCAGCAGTGCCCGGGACAGAGGGAACATTCAGTACTTC
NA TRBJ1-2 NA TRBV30 CAWSRNYGYTF TGTGCCTGGAGTCGGAACTATGGCTACACCTTC
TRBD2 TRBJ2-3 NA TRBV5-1 CASSPAGREDTQYF TGCGCCAGCAGCCCAGCGGGAAGGGAAGATACGCAGTATTTT
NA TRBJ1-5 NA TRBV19 CASSSPVAWQPQHF TGTGCCAGTAGTAGTCCGGTCGCCTGGCAGCCCCAGCATTTT
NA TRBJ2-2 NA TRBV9 CASSVEGSVTGELFF TGTGCCAGCAGCGTAGAGGGGTCGGTCACCGGGGAGCTGTTTTTT
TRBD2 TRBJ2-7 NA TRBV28 CASSFRTSGRGQYF TGTGCCAGCAGTTTCAGGACTAGCGGGAGGGGGCAGTACTTC
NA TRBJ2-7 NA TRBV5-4 CASRTTTDYEQYF TGTGCCAGCAGGACTACCACTGACTACGAGCAGTACTTC
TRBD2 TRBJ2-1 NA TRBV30 CAWSVRLAEQFF TGTGCCTGGAGTGTACGACTAGCTGAGCAGTTCTTC
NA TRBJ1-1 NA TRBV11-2 CASRIGGRGRPEAFF TGTGCCAGCAGGATCGGGGGACGAGGGAGGCCTGAAGCTTTCTTT
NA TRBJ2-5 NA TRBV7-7 CASSRGQGLETQYF TGTGCTAGCAGCAGGGGACAAGGTTTGGAGACCCAGTACTTC
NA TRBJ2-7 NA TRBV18 CASSQGLSYEQYF TGTGCCAGCTCCCAGGGTCTGTCCTACGAGCAGTACTTC
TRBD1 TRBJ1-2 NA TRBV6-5 CASSYSGEGTDYGYTF TGTGCCAGCAGTTACTCAGGAGAAGGGACAGACTATGGCTACACCTTC
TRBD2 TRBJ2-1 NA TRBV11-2 CASSPGTSKYNEQFF TGTGCCAGCAGCCCAGGGACTAGCAAATACAATGAGCAGTTCTTC
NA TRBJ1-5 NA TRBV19 CASASGTLGLQPQHF TGTGCCAGTGCCTCGGGGACTCTTGGGCTTCAGCCCCAGCATTTT
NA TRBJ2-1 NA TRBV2 CASRAGTLSNEQFF TGTGCCAGCAGAGCAGGGACACTCTCCAATGAGCAGTTCTTC
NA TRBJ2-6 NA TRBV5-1 CASSLGGPGANVLTF TGCGCCAGCAGCTTGGGAGGGCCTGGGGCCAACGTCCTGACTTTC
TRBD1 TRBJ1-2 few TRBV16 CASSHADRVGYGYTF TGTGCCAGCAGCCACGCGGACAGGGTCGGCTATGGCTACACCTTC
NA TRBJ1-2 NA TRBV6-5 CASSYSGGRSYTF TGTGCCAGCAGTTACTCGGGAGGTAGGAGCTACACCTTC
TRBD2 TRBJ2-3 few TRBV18 CASSPGLAGAVDTQYF TGTGCCAGCTCACCCGGACTAGCGGGTGCTGTAGATACGCAGTATTTT
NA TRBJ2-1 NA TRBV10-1 CASSAQRSSYNEQFF TGCGCCAGCAGTGCGCAGCGGAGCTCCTACAATGAGCAGTTCTTC
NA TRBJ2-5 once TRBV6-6 CASSSAGTQETQYF TGTGCCAGCAGTAGCGCGGGGACTCAAGAGACCCAGTACTTC
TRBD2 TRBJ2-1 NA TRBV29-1 CSVEGTRKRNEQFF TGCAGCGTTGAGGGGACTAGGAAAAGGAATGAGCAGTTCTTC
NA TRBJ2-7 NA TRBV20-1 CSALAPYEQYF TGCAGTGCTCTTGCGCCCTACGAGCAGTACTTC